The 16 T cell receptor beta chains given below trace back to one sample, sequenced in a study of T-cell reconstitution after alpha-beta-depleted transplantation in children. Preparation of the TCRbeta library involved a method that used unique molecular identifiers. One entry per CDR3 protein results from TCRdb running MiXCR on the PCR reads. The data show more than 200,000 distinct CDR3 sequences, with around 25% seen just once and around 4.8% held by the top ten. Sequencing used PBMCs, mostly from graft donor cells, obtained 360 days after TCRalphabeta/CD19-depleted stem cell transplant. The receptors come from a female patient between 2 and 15 years old who had a stem cell transplant for congenital amegakaryocytic thrombocytopenia, so the T cells may come from the graft donor.

This clonotype turned up a few times. The CDR3 protein is CASRIAGASTGELFF. The CDR3 DNA reads as TGTGCCAGCAGAATAGCGGGGGCCTCCACCGGGGAGCTGTTTTTT. The J gene is TRBJ2-2, the V gene TRBV2; TRBD2 matches 9 bases. The germline CDR1 and CDR2 sequences are SNHLY and FYNNEI. Trimming took 6 bases from V and 4 from J; bases not matched to a gene: 6. The length of the CDR3 is 15 residues.

The J gene is TRBJ2-7, the V gene TRBV6-1; weak D call: TRBD2 (5 bases). This CDR3 comprises 14 residues. The V end lost 5 bases, the J end lost 6 bases, and 17 bases lay between the germline ends. CDR1 and CDR2 from the germline V gene are MNHNS and SASEGT. In DNA, the CDR3 is TGTGCCAGCAGTACCTTTCTCGGGGTTCTCGAGCAGTACTTC. Protein sequence: CASSTFLGVLEQYF.

This clonotype was found a few times. V and J are TRBV12-3 or TRBV12-4 and TRBJ2-3, with 7 bases identical to TRBD2. The V segment lost 3 bases and the J segment 5 bases; nucleotides outside the gene matches: 14. The CDR3 runs 17 residues. The CDR3 here is CASSFLQGGGLGDTQYF. Written as DNA, the CDR3 is TGTGCCAGCAGTTTCCTCCAGGGCGGGGGTCTTGGAGATACGCAGTATTTT.

The genes are TRBV25-1 and TRBJ2-2; D remains unclear. The germline V gene encodes CDR1 MGHDK and CDR2 SYGVNS. Deletions cut 6 bases from V and 2 bases from J, with 10 bases between. The CDR3 consists of 14 residues. CDR3 protein: CASRAAGNTGELFF. CDR3 DNA sequence: TGTGCCAGCAGGGCGGCAGGCAACACCGGGGAGCTGTTTTTT.

In its sample, this clonotype was seen a few times. The gene calls are TRBV5-6 and TRBJ2-2; 7 bases are a match to TRBD1. CDR1 and CDR2 from the germline V gene are SGHDT and YYEEEE. V shed 0 bases and J 5 bases; nucleotides not matched to a gene: 4. This CDR3 is 15 amino acids long. The CDR3 DNA reads as TGTGCCAGCAGCTTGGACAGGGGAAAAACCGGGGAGCTGTTTTTT. Protein product: CASSLDRGKTGELFF.

V usage is TRBV18 and J usage is TRBJ2-7, with 8 bases that match TRBD2. CDR3 length equals 15 residues. Germline CDR1 and CDR2: KGHSH and LQKENI. The V gene end was trimmed by 0 bases and the J gene end by 5 bases; junction bases not matched to a gene: 6. The CDR3 is CASSPPAGAYHEQYF. CDR3 sequence (DNA): TGTGCCAGCTCACCACCAGCGGGAGCCTACCACGAGCAGTACTTC.

This clonotype has ten or more counts. One end of the junction varies from germline; a read error may be responsible. The V gene is TRBV5-1, the J gene TRBJ2-7; D gene uncertain. In germline, CDR1 is SGHRS, CDR2 YFSETQ. The CDR3 is made up of 12 amino acids. CDR3 nucleotide sequence: TGTGCCAGCAGTTCCAGCTCCTACGAGCAGTACTTC. Protein: CASSSSSYEQYF.

This chain joins TRBV7-8 and TRBJ2-1, with D hard to call. Trimming stripped 0 bases from V and 8 bases from J, with 8 bases between. Germline assignment: CDR1 SGHVS and CDR2 FQNEAQ. This CDR3 contains 13 residues. This chain's CDR3 is CASSLASIYEQFF. CDR3 sequence (DNA): TGTGCCAGCAGCTTAGCTAGTATCTATGAGCAGTTCTTC.

The chain recombines TRBV5-1 with TRBJ1-4; 7 positions agree with TRBD1. The CDR3 consists of 15 residues. V shed 4 bases, J shed 4 bases, and the junction held 7 bases outside the gene matches. The germline V gene has CDR1 SGHRS and CDR2 YFSETQ. The chain's CDR3 is CASSEGQQFNEKLFF. DNA for the CDR3: TGCGCCAGCAGCGAGGGACAGCAGTTTAATGAAAAACTGTTTTTT.

This clonotype was counted between two and nine times. The chain joins TRBV4-2 to TRBJ2-5; TRBD2 matches 8 bases. Trimming removed 0 bases from V and 1 base from J; junction bases left unmatched: 7. The germline V gene has CDR1 LGHNA and CDR2 YNFKEQ. The length of the CDR3 is 17 residues. The CDR3 region is CASSQDVSGVPQETQYF. CDR3 coding DNA: TGTGCCAGCAGCCAAGATGTTAGCGGGGTCCCCCAAGAGACCCAGTACTTC.

This chain connects TRBV6-1 to TRBJ1-6, with 7 bases lining up with TRBD1. Germline V lookup: CDR1 MNHNS, CDR2 SASEGT. The CDR3 length is 15 residues. V lost 6 bases, J lost 9 bases, and 11 bases stayed unmatched. This CDR3 is CASSTSRQGSSPLHF. DNA for the CDR3: TGTGCCAGCAGCACTTCAAGACAGGGATCTTCACCCCTCCACTTT.

The rearrangement joins TRBV20-1 to TRBJ1-4, with D hard to call. Germline CDR1 and CDR2: DFQATT and SNEGSKA (reference sequence). The CDR3 spans 11 residues. Trimming took 5 bases from V and 5 from J, leaving 6 bases between them. The CDR3 DNA is TGCAGTGCTCCTACCAATGAAAAACTGTTTTTT. Translation gives CSAPTNEKLFF.

V gene TRBV7-8 combines with J gene TRBJ1-6; no reliable D call. The V end was cut by 3 bases, the J end by 8 bases, with 5 bases between. CDR1 SGHVS and CDR2 FQNEAQ come from the germline V gene. This CDR3 contains 12 residues. CDR3 sequence: CASSFRDSPLHF. The CDR3 nucleotides are TGTGCCAGCAGCTTTCGAGATTCACCCCTCCACTTT.

CDR3 amino acids: CASSGRWSEETQYF. CDR3 nucleotide sequence: TGCGCCAGCAGCGGGCGGTGGTCGGAGGAGACCCAGTACTTC. V and J are TRBV4-1 and TRBJ2-5; D call uncertain. The CDR3 sequence is 14 residues long. The germline gives CDR1 MGHRA, CDR2 YSYEKL. Trimming shortened V by 5 bases and J by 5 bases, and 15 bases separated the two germline ends.

The sample holds a few counts of this clonotype. This sequence joins TRBV4-3 and TRBJ1-6; a possible D gene is TRBD1 (6 bases). Trimming removed 1 base at V and 5 bases at J, with 9 bases between. The CDR3 runs 15 residues. Germline loops: CDR1 LGHNA, CDR2 YSLEER. The CDR3 DNA sequence: TGCGCCAGCAGCCAAGGGGACACAAATAATTCACCCCTCCACTTT. Protein: CASSQGDTNNSPLHF.

This clonotype occurred many times. The chain links TRBV11-2 to TRBJ2-3, with 12 bases fitting TRBD2. CDR1 is SGHAT and CDR2 is FQNNGV in the germline V gene. Trimming at V came to 5 bases and at J to 5 bases, leaving 5 bases not matched to a gene. The CDR3 has 15 amino acids. CDR3 sequence (DNA): TGTGCCAGCAGCCCCGGGACTAGCGGGTTAGATACGCAGTATTTT. It specifies CASSPGTSGLDTQYF.